The present TCR beta chain was sequenced within a study of T cell responses to AZD1222 COVID-19 vaccine. About the research overall: Second-dose groups at about 4 or about 12 weeks were pooled.

A word on this clone: Its antigen is unidentified.

The length of the CDR3 is 17 residues. Per the germline V gene, CDR1 is SGHVS and CDR2 is FNYEAQ. V lost 2 bases and J 0 bases, leaving 13 bases between the germline ends. Here immunoSEQ multiplex PCR was the method, and the copy in TCRdb shows in-frame clones only, minus some. The sample lists about 94,000 clones, about 88% seen once, with about an eighth in the top ten. Notes on the study in general: Spike-specific TCR breadth rose after two AZD1222 doses, and depth rose as well. Repertoires in all cases were sampled only once the peak T cell response had passed. White British people made up most donors, females outnumbered males, and clonal diversity was possibly underestimated.

Here the sequenced sample was peripheral blood, taken on day 0 of AZD1222 vaccination. This receptor was identified in an adult in good health. This chain joins TRBV7-6 and TRBJ2-2, with unresolved D. CDR3 bases: TGTGCCAGCAGCTTAAAGGGTGTCCATACGAACACCGGGGAGCTGTTTTTT. This translates into CASSLKGVHTNTGELFF.